This T cell receptor (beta chain) came from a study of shared clonotypes between healthy human individuals. For this clone: Its antigen remains unidentified. This sample also contains other DNA sequences that code for the same CDR3.

The protocol was immunoSEQ multiplex PCR, while the TCRdb copy is restricted to in-frame clones and leaves out a portion. The top ten hold roughly 0.39% of the sample, which has about 2.4 million clones, roughly 93% seen once. The V gene's germline CDR1 is MDHEN and CDR2 SYDVKM. The CDR3 contains 11 residues. The ends were cut back, 2 bases at V and 6 bases at J, with 3 bases in the middle. CD4+ cells yielded CD45RA+ naive and CD45RA-negative memory subsets. Whole-study findings and limits: Clonotype sharing among donors was thought likely to change with sequencing depth.

The origin of this receptor is a man aged 18 to 29 in good health. Some clones in this sample may be carry-over from other donors' samples. The gene calls are TRBV28 and TRBJ2-3; the D is unclear. The sequenced material came from naive CD4+ T cells from PBMCs. The subset is: CD45RA+ positively selected. CDR3 residues: CASSLPDTQYF. In nucleotides, the CDR3 is TGTGCCAGCAGTTTACCGGATACGCAGTATTTT.